This T cell receptor beta chain was retrieved from a study of early stage breast cancer tumors. Whole-study context: Most invasive tumors, twelve of 16, were ER+/PR+/HER2-. Seven or eight ER+/PR+/HER2- tumors were invasive ductal; four were invasive lobular. Regarding the study as a whole: Most shared enriched TCRB sequences were commonly generated ones. Tumors had around 2.3-fold higher T cell density than normal breast.

Only in-frame clones appear in the TCRdb table, and some are missing; sequencing was by immunoSEQ multiplex PCR. The table records about 70,000 clones, approximately 84% of them present only once. CDR1 and CDR2 from the germline V gene are KGHSH and LQKENI. V lost 4 bases and J 3 bases, leaving 9 bases between the germline ends. This CDR3 spans 13 amino acids. Worth noting for this clone: What it binds is not known.

V gene TRBV18 combines with J gene TRBJ2-5; D remains ambiguous. Material: blood. The receptor's source is a person aged 35 to 50 with breast cancer. The CDR3 region is CASSRTDKETQYF. The DNA for the CDR3 is TGTGCCAGCTCACGAACTGACAAAGAGACCCAGTACTTC.